The 12 T cell receptor beta chains presented below share a single source sample, sequenced in a study of regulatory T cells in long-lasting Graves disease. The time point here: newly diagnosed GD, antithyroid drugs for less than 3 months. From PBMCs, RNA was extracted and then used to make the TCR library. Researchers made TCR beta libraries by using iRepertoire HTBI primers and running Arm-PCR on CDR3 regions. TCRdb itself ran the multiplex PCR reads through MiXCR, one entry per CDR3 protein. The sample has some 220,000 distinct CDR3 sequences, approximately 19% seen once; the top ten hold roughly 12%. These data also formed part of another study, on T cells in Graves' hyperthyroidism and ophthalmopathy.

Sequencing was performed on peripheral blood mononuclear cells (PBMCs), taken at new diagnosis, from a patient treated with antithyroid drugs. Receptor source: a young woman with Graves disease.

Ten or more counts support this clonotype. J is TRBJ1-1 and V is TRBV28; D gene ambiguous. The CDR3 totals 14 residues. Trimming took 7 bases from V and 0 from J, leaving 12 bases between them. Germline V gene sequence: CDR1 MDHEN, CDR2 SYDVKM. CDR3 region: CASKWYSVNTEAFF. DNA of the CDR3: TGTGCCAGCAAGTGGTACTCCGTGAACACTGAAGCTTTCTTT.

As concerns this clonotype: Since a far larger clone is one base different, this is likely a read error. The V call is TRBV11-1, the J call TRBJ1-1; possibly TRBD1 for D (5 bases). The CDR3 sequence is 18 residues long. Trimming cost V 5 bases and J 3 bases, with 25 bases left between them. Germline V gene lookup returns CDR1 SGHAT and CDR2 FQDESV (reference sequence). CDR3 DNA sequence: TGTGCCAGCAGCCCTAACAGGAGGCCAACCCCCATATACACTGAAGCTTTCTTT. Translating it yields CASSPNRRPTPIYTEAFF.

This clonotype has ten or more counts. This sequence joins TRBV19 and TRBJ1-1; D is unresolved. Germline loops: CDR1 LNHDA, CDR2 SQIVND (reference sequence). Trimming took 4 bases from V and 0 from J, leaving 18 bases between them. The CDR3 totals 17 residues. CDR3 region: CASSKELAGSLNTEAFF. DNA of the CDR3: TGTGCCAGTAGTAAAGAGCTAGCGGGCAGCTTGAACACTGAAGCTTTCTTT.

This clonotype came up many times. The rearrangement joins TRBV20-1 to TRBJ2-5; D remains unclear. The CDR3 runs to 12 residues. Germline assignment: CDR1 DFQATT and CDR2 SNEGSKA (reference sequence). Trimming left V 3 bases short and J 5 bases short, with 10 bases between. In DNA, the CDR3 is TGCAGTGCTAGTGAGCAGGCCGAGACCCAGTACTTC. Protein product: CSASEQAETQYF.

This clonotype came up many times. This chain links TRBV30 with TRBJ2-6; no clear D. Germline CDR1 and CDR2: GTSNPN and SVGIG (reference sequence). The CDR3 loop spans 13 amino acids. V lost 7 bases and J 0 bases, leaving 7 bases between the germline ends. CDR3 in DNA: TGTGCCTTTGACCCCTCTGGGGCCAACGTCCTGACTTTC. Protein sequence: CAFDPSGANVLTF.

This chain's CDR3 is CASSPSGQISNQPQHF. The CDR3 bases are TGTGCCAGCTCACCTTCGGGACAGATTAGCAATCAGCCCCAGCATTTT. The chain recombines TRBV18 with TRBJ1-5, with TRBD1 identical over 7 bases. V dropped 3 bases and J dropped 0; count of bases not matched to a gene: 5. This CDR3 contains 16 residues. Germline V gene data show CDR1 as KGHSH and CDR2 as LQKENI. The full variable domain, with the rest looked up from reference TRBV18 and TRBJ1-5, is NAGVMQNPRHLVRRRGQEARLRCSPMKGHSHVYWYRQLPEEGLKFMVYLQKENIIDESGMPKERFSAEFPKEGPSILRIQQVVRGDSAAYFCASSPSGQISNQPQHFGDGTRLSIL.

This clonotype was seen repeatedly, ten times or more. For the CDR3, the DNA is TGCAGTGCTAGGCGGCGGGGGGCCGAGCAGTACTTC. Protein product: CSARRRGAEQYF. V gene TRBV20-1 combines with J gene TRBJ2-7; TRBD2 agrees at 8 bases. The CDR3 is 12 amino acids. The trim removed 3 bases at V and 6 bases at J, leaving 4 bases unmatched. In germline, CDR1 is DFQATT, CDR2 SNEGSKA (reference sequence).

A word on this clonotype: A read error may explain this, as a much larger clone is one base away. The chain couples TRBV7-8 to TRBJ2-4, with 9 nucleotides matching TRBD2. The V gene's germline CDR1 is SGHVS and CDR2 FQNEAQ. The CDR3 spans 19 residues. Trimming removed 5 bases from V and 13 bases from J; junction bases left unmatched: 27. Here the CDR3 reads CASSHGGRAPRSSYNEQYF. For the CDR3, the DNA is TGTGCCAGCAGCCACGGCGGGAGGGCCCCACGAAGCTCCTACAATGAGCAGTACTTC.

Concerning this clonotype: A read error may explain this, as a much larger clone is one base away. No conserved phenylalanine or tryptophan ends this CDR3, so it is likely a read error. The gene calls are TRBV28 and TRBJ2-7; 11 bases fit TRBD2. CDR3 length equals 15 residues. Losses at the gene ends were 6 bases for V and 0 bases for J; bases not matched to a gene: 4. Germline V CDR1 and CDR2: MDHEN, SYDVKM. DNA of the CDR3: TGTGCCAGCAGGCTAACTAGCGGGAGCTCCTACGAGCAGTACTAC. This sequence encodes CASRLTSGSSYEQYY.

The table lists this clonotype with many counts. The rearrangement joins TRBV27 to TRBJ2-7, with D unclear. CDR3 length equals 14 residues. Germline CDR1 and CDR2: MNHEY and SMNVEV (reference sequence). Trimming pared 3 bases from V and 2 bases from J, leaving 11 bases between. The chain's CDR3 is CASSLSGHPYEQYF. The CDR3 nucleotides read TGTGCCAGCAGTTTGTCGGGTCACCCCTACGAGCAGTACTTC.

This clonotype was observed many times. The V and J genes are TRBV28 and TRBJ1-1; TRBD1 agrees at 7 bases. The CDR3 is 19 residues long. Germline V lookup: CDR1 MDHEN, CDR2 SYDVKM. Germline trimming cut 2 bases from V and 7 bases from J; bases unmatched to any gene: 22. The DNA of the CDR3 is TGTGCCAGCAGTTTAATCGTGATTAGGGGGCCGCTACATCCCGTTGAAGCTTTCTTT. Its protein is CASSLIVIRGPLHPVEAFF.

V gene TRBV11-2 combines with J gene TRBJ1-3, with a weak D call TRBD1 (6 bases). Per germline, CDR1 SGHAT and CDR2 FQNNGV. CDR3 length: 15 residues. The ends were cut back, 7 bases at V and 0 bases at J, with 13 bases in the middle. CDR3 DNA: TGTGCCAGCAACTCACAGGGATTCTCTGGAAACACCATATATTTT. Translating gives CASNSQGFSGNTIYF. Together with reference TRBV11-2 and TRBJ1-3, the CDR3 gives the full variable domain: EAGVAQSPRYKIIEKRQSVAFWCNPISGHATLYWYQQILGQGPKLLIQFQNNGVVDDSQLPKDRFSAERLKGVDSTLKIQPAKLEDSAVYLCASNSQGFSGNTIYFGEGSWLTVV.